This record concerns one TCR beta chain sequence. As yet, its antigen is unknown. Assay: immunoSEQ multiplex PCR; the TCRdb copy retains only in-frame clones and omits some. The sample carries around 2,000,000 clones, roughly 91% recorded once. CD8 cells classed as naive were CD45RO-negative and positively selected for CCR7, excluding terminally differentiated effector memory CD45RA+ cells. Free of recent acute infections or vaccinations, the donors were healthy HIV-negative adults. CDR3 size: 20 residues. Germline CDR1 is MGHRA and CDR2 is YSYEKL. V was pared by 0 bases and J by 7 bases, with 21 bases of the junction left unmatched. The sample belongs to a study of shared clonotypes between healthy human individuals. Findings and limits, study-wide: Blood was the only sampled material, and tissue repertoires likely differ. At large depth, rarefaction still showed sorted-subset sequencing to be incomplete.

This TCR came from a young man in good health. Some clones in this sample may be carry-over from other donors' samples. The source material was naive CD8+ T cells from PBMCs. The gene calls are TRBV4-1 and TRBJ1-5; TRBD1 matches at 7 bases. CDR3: CASSQEGRTASDRARQPQHF. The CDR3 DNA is TGCGCCAGCAGCCAAGAAGGACGAACGGCTAGCGACAGGGCGAGACAGCCCCAGCATTTT.